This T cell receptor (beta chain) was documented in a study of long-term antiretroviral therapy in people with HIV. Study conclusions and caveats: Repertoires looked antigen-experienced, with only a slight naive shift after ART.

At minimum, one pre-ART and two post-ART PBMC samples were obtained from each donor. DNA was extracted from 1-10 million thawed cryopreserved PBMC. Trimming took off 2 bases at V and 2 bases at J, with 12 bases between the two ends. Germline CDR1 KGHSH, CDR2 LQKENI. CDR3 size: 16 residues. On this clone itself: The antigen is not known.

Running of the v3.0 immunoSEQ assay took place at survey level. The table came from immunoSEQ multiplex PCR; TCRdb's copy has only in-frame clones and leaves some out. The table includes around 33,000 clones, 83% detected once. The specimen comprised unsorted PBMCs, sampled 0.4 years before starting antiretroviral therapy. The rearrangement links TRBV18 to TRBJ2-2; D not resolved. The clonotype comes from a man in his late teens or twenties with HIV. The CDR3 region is CASSPGQLANTGELFF. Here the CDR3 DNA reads TGTGCCAGCTCACCAGGCCAATTAGCCAACACCGGGGAGCTGTTTTTT.